Below, one T cell receptor beta chain is given with its context. No antigen is known for it. CDR3 length: 16 residues. After removal of 2 bases from V and 8 bases from J, the junction contained 11 bases not matched to a gene. Looked up from germline, CDR1 is MNHEY and CDR2 is SVGAGI. The data were taken from a study of vaccination and CD4 T cells after COVID-19. Regarding treatment: roughly nine-day PBMC culture with coronavirus spike peptide pools or control peptides (ViraFEST assay). Cultured CD4+ T cell DNA underwent sequencing with the Oncomine TCR Beta short-read assay. TCRdb ran MiXCR on the PCR reads and lists one entry per CDR3 protein. In the table there are 4,000 to 4,500 distinct CDR3 sequences, roughly 43% of which are singletons.

V is TRBV6-5 and J is TRBJ1-4, with 7 bases fitting TRBD1. The sequenced sample was CD4+ T cells from blood, cultured in vitro. The receptor comes from a human donor who had recovered from COVID-19. The CDR3 DNA sequence: TGTGCCAGCAGTTACCCAAGGGGACAGCCCAACGAAAAACTGTTTTTT. This encodes CASSYPRGQPNEKLFF.